The entry below gives a single T cell receptor (beta chain) sequence along with its context. Its target antigen remains unknown. Base qualities were left out, and no much larger clone turns up one base away. The source of the sample is a study of blood T cell repertoires in COVID-19 (TCRdb year 2020). In terms of the full investigation: Collaborator samples came from the United States, Italy and Spain and covered acute and convalescent phases of COVID-19. The prospective study material was composed of cDNA or gDNA derived from T cells, B-cell-depleted T cells, or PBMCs. Deeply sampled blood TCRbeta repertoires from subjects exposed to, actively infected with, or recovered from COVID-19 were included in the dataset. The repertoires were released in a freely available public database meant as a resource for research on the immune response to SARS-CoV-2. The samples were drawn from two sources: the first 160 participants of the ongoing ImmuneRACE study, and 1,254 subjects contributed by 6 global collaborators. The sample metadata nearly always contained a de-identified subject ID, COVID-19 status, age in years and sex. Where available, HLA class I and class II types were taken from metadata supplied by the sample provider and were not determined by assay-based typing.

Points the paper makes about the study in general: The amount of clinical and demographic metadata varied by source and participant and was provided uncurated.

Collaborating institutions collected whole blood in K2EDTA tubes following their own protocols. For TCRbeta analysis, collaborators shipped samples in one of three forms: frozen whole blood, isolated PBMCs, or DNA extracted from either of those sample types. The immunoSEQ Assay, a bias-controlled multiplex PCR, was used to amplify TCRbeta CDR3 regions from genomic DNA. Per the original workflow: Within the assay, amplification of reference gene primers was used to estimate how many nucleated cells each sample contained. Sequence reads were collapsed and filtered to measure the absolute abundance of every unique TCRbeta CDR3 rearrangement. For each sample, productive Simpson clonality was calculated by taking the square root of Simpson's diversity index across productive rearrangements. TCRdb obtained this table from immuneACCESS and retained in-frame rearrangements with V and J assigned. These tables miss some clones; where compared with another copy, unresolved V genes account for less than half of the shortfall, and the remainder is unexplained. V and J calls and clone size are as listed in that table; D and trimming were resolved from the DNA. The sample yields about 87,000 clones; roughly 80% were counted once. The ten largest account for 4% to 5% of the sample.

The source material was peripheral blood. The TCR originated in a woman aged 50 to 65 with acute or convalescent COVID-19.

The CDR3 region has the sequence CASSIGGYGQPQHF. The DNA sequence follows: TGTGCCAGTAGTATAGGGGGCTACGGGCAGCCCCAGCATTTT. The V gene is TRBV19 and the J gene is TRBJ1-5; D gene: possibly TRBD1, on 5 matching bases. From its cysteine to its phenylalanine, the CDR3 spans 14 amino acids. Solely the CDR3 DNA is kept, with 42 bases framed from the first base. Deletion took 1 base off V and 7 bases off J, with a span of 11 bases between the germline ends. Looking up the germline V gene (reference sequence) yields CDR1 LNHDA and CDR2 SQIVND.